The rows below give T cell receptor beta chains drawn from one sample of a study of blood T cell repertoires in COVID-19. TCRdb's table, derived via immunoSEQ multiplex PCR, lists solely in-frame clones and lacks some. This table has under 100,000 clones, about 88% appearing once. Sample: peripheral blood. The receptors here all came from a man in his fifties or sixties with acute or convalescent COVID-19. CDR3s include the opening cysteine and the closing phenylalanine or tryptophan. A D gene is named only where the DNA matches it firmly. Size is stated for part of the rows, as once, few or many counts, or as a class when the clone is expanded.

V,D,size,length,J,CDR3,DNA
TRBV18,-,-,16,TRBJ1-2,CATSPDTQGPLYGYTF,TGTGCCACCTCACCAGATACGCAGGGCCCCCTGTATGGCTACACCTTC
TRBV5-6,TRBD2,-,16,TRBJ2-2,CASSLGPGGTPGELFF,TGTGCCAGCAGCTTGGGCCCGGGGGGGACCCCCGGGGAGCTGTTTTTT
TRBV4-1,-,-,16,TRBJ2-1,CASSAETSKGYNEQFF,TGCGCCAGCAGCGCAGAAACTAGTAAGGGATACAATGAGCAGTTCTTC
TRBV9,-,once,13,TRBJ2-7,CASSLGHFYEQYF,TGTGCCAGCAGCTTGGGACACTTCTACGAGCAGTACTTC
TRBV18,TRBD1,-,17,TRBJ2-5,CASSPIGTGGSGETQYF,TGTGCCAGCTCACCAATCGGGACAGGGGGCTCGGGAGAGACCCAGTACTTC
TRBV5-1,TRBD2,-,17,TRBJ2-5,CASSPGLAGGFVETQYF,TGCGCCAGCAGCCCCGGACTAGCGGGGGGGTTCGTGGAGACCCAGTACTTC
TRBV30,-,-,15,TRBJ1-2,CAWTLPTGYGYGYTF,TGTGCCTGGACTCTTCCGACAGGCTACGGCTATGGCTACACCTTC
TRBV18,-,-,16,TRBJ1-1,CASSPPNHQGITEAFF,TGTGCCAGCTCACCACCGAACCATCAGGGAATCACTGAAGCTTTCTTT
TRBV29-1,-,few,13,TRBJ1-6,CSVAEGSDSPLHF,TGCAGCGTTGCCGAGGGTTCTGATTCACCCCTCCACTTT
TRBV29-1,-,-,13,TRBJ1-1,CSVERQQNTEAFF,TGCAGCGTTGAGCGACAGCAGAACACTGAAGCTTTCTTT
TRBV4-1,-,-,17,TRBJ2-3,CASSFRLWRGPTDTQYF,TGCGCCAGCAGCTTTCGCCTGTGGCGGGGGCCCACAGATACGCAGTATTTT
TRBV19,TRBD1,few,15,TRBJ1-5,CASSRDRGGNQPQHF,TGTGCCAGTAGCCGGGACAGGGGAGGCAATCAGCCCCAGCATTTT
TRBV4-1,-,-,13,TRBJ2-7,CASSQDWGGEQYF,TGCGCCAGCAGCCAAGATTGGGGAGGAGAGCAGTACTTC
TRBV19,-,-,15,TRBJ2-1,CASSMGGLSYNEQFF,TGTGCCAGTAGTATGGGGGGGCTCTCCTACAATGAGCAGTTCTTC
TRBV6-6,TRBD1,-,13,TRBJ1-6,CASSQGASAPLHF,TGTGCCAGCAGTCAGGGGGCATCGGCACCCCTCCACTTT
TRBV11-2,TRBD1,once,13,TRBJ2-1,CASSLGTGDEQFF,TGTGCCAGCAGCTTAGGGACAGGGGATGAGCAGTTCTTC
TRBV19,TRBD1,once,15,TRBJ1-4,CASSPNRGSNEKLFF,TGTGCCAGTAGCCCTAACAGGGGGTCTAATGAAAAACTGTTTTTT
TRBV15,-,-,15,TRBJ1-1,CATSRVEVRGTEAFF,TGTGCCACCAGCAGAGTGGAGGTCCGGGGCACTGAAGCTTTCTTT
TRBV7-9,-,once,14,TRBJ2-3,CASSLGGRGDTQYF,TGTGCCAGCAGCTTAGGTGGCAGAGGAGATACGCAGTATTTT
TRBV6-1,-,-,14,TRBJ2-2,CASSETVRTGELFF,TGTGCCAGCAGTGAGACAGTCCGCACCGGGGAGCTGTTTTTT
TRBV5-1,-,-,15,TRBJ1-4,CASSEGGTHNEKLFF,TGCGCCAGCAGCGAAGGAGGGACGCACAATGAAAAACTGTTTTTT
TRBV6-5,TRBD1,few,15,TRBJ1-6,CASSSTGTANSPLHF,TGTGCCAGCAGTTCTACCGGGACAGCTAATTCACCCCTCCACTTT
TRBV30,-,-,14,TRBJ1-2,CAWSVIHRGYGYTF,TGTGCCTGGAGTGTGATTCATAGGGGCTATGGCTACACCTTC
TRBV7-3,TRBD1,-,16,TRBJ1-6,CASSSMGQGFGSPLHF,TGTGCCAGCAGCTCTATGGGACAGGGTTTCGGGTCACCCCTCCACTTT
TRBV6-5,TRBD2,-,15,TRBJ2-2,CASTPKRGSTGELFF,TGTGCCAGCACACCCAAGCGGGGGAGCACCGGGGAGCTGTTTTTT
TRBV19,-,-,13,TRBJ2-5,CASSINSGETQYF,TGTGCCAGTAGTATCAACAGCGGGGAGACCCAGTACTTC
TRBV11-1,TRBD1,-,15,TRBJ1-1,CASSGTGTVNTEAFF,TGTGCCAGCAGCGGGACCGGGACAGTGAACACTGAAGCTTTCTTT